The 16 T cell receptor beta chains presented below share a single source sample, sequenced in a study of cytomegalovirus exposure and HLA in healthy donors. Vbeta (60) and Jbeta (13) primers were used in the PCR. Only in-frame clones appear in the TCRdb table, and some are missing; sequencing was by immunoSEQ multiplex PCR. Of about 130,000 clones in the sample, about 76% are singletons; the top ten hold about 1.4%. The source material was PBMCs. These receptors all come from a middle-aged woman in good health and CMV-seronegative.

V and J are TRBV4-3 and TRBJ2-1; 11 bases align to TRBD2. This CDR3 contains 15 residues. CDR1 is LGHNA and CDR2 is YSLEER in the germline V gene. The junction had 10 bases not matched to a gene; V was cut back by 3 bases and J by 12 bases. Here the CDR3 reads CASSHPRLAGGGQFF. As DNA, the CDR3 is TGCGCCAGCAGCCACCCCCGGCTAGCGGGGGGTGGGCAGTTCTTC.

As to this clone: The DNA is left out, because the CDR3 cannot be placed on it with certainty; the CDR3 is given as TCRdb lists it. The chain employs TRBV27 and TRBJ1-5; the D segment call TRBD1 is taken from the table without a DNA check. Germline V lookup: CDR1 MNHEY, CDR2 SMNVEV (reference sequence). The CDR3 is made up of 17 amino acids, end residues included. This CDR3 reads CASSSSTGYYSNQPQHF.

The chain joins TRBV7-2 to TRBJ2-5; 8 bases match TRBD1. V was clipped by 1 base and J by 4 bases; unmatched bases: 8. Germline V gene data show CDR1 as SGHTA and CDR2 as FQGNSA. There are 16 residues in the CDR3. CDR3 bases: TGTGCCAGCAGCTTAGTAGTCGGACAGGGAGGAGAGACCCAGTACTTC. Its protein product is CASSLVVGQGGETQYF.

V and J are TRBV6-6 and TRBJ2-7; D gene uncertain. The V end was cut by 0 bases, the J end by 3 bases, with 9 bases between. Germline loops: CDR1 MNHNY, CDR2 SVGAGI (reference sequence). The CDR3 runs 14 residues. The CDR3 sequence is CASSYSPDFYEQYF. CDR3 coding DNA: TGTGCCAGCAGTTACTCGCCAGACTTCTACGAGCAGTACTTC.

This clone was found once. CDR3 DNA sequence: TGCGCCAGCAGCCAGTCCTCGCGGGGGAACTACGAGCAGTACTTC. As protein: CASSQSSRGNYEQYF. The chain is built from TRBV4-3 and TRBJ2-7, with 7 positions matching TRBD2. Germline V gene sequence: CDR1 LGHNA, CDR2 YSLEER. This CDR3 spans 15 amino acids. The V segment lost 3 bases and the J segment 3 bases; nucleotides outside the gene matches: 8.

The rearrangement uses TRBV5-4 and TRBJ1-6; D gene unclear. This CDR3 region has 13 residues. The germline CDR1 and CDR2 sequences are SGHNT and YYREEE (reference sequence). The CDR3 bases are TGTGCTTACCACGGAGCTGCTAATTCACCCCTCCACTTT. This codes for CAYHGAANSPLHF.

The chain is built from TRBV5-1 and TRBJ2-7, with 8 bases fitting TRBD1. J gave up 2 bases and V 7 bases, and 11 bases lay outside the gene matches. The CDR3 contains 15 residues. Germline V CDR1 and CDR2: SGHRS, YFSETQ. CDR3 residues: CASGAPGTGAYEQYF. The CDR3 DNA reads TGCGCCAGCGGCGCCCCCGGGACAGGAGCCTACGAGCAGTACTTC.

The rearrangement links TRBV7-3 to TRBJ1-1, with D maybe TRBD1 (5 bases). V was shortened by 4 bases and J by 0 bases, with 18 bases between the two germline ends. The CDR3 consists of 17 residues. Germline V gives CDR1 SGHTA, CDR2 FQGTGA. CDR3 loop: CASSSTHPGGVNTEAFF. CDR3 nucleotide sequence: TGTGCCAGCAGCTCCACCCACCCGGGGGGGGTGAACACTGAAGCTTTCTTT.

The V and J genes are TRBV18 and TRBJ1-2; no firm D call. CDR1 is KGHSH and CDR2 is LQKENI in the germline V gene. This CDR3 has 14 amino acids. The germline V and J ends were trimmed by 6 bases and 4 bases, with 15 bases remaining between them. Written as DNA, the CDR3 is TGTGCCAGCTCCCAACTACGAGGAAGCTATGGCTACACCTTC. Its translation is CASSQLRGSYGYTF.

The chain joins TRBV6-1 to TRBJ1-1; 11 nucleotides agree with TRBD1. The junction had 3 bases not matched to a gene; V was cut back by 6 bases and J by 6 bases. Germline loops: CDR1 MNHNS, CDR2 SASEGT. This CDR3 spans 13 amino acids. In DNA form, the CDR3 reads TGTGCCAGCAGCCTGGGACAGGGGGCTGAAGCTTTCTTT. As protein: CASSLGQGAEAFF.

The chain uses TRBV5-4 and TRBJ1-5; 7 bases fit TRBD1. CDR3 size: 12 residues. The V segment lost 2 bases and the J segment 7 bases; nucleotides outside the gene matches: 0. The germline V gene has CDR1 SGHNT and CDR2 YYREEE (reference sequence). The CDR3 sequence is CASSLQGQPQHF. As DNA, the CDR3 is TGTGCCAGCAGCTTACAGGGGCAGCCCCAGCATTTT.

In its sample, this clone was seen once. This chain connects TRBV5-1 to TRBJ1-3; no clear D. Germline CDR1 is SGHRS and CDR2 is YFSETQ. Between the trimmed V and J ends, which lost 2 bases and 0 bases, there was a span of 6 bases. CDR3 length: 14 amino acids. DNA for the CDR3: TGCGCCAGCAGCTTAGAGAACTCTGGAAACACCATATATTTT. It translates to CASSLENSGNTIYF.

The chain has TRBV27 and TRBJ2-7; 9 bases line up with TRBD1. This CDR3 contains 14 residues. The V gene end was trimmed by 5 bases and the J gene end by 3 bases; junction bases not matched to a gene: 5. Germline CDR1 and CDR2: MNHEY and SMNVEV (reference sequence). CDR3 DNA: TGTGCCAGCAGTCCACAGGGGGCTATCTACGAGCAGTACTTC. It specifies CASSPQGAIYEQYF.

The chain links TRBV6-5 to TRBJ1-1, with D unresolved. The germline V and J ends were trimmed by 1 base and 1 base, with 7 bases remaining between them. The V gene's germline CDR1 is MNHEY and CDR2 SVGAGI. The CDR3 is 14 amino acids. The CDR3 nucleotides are TGTGCCAGCAGTTACTTGCGAGGGAACACTGAAGCTTTCTTT. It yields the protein CASSYLRGNTEAFF.

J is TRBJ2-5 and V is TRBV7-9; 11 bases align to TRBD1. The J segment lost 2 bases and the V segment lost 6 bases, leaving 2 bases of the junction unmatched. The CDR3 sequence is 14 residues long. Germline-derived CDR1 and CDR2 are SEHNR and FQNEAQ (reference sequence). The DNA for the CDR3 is TGTGCCAGCAGTGGGACAGGGGGACAAGAGACCCAGTACTTC. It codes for CASSGTGGQETQYF.

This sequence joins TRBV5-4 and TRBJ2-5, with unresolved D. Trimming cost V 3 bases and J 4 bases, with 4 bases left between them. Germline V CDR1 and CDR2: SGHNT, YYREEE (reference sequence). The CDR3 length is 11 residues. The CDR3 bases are TGTGCCAGCAGCTCCTCAGAGACCCAGTACTTC. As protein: CASSSSETQYF.